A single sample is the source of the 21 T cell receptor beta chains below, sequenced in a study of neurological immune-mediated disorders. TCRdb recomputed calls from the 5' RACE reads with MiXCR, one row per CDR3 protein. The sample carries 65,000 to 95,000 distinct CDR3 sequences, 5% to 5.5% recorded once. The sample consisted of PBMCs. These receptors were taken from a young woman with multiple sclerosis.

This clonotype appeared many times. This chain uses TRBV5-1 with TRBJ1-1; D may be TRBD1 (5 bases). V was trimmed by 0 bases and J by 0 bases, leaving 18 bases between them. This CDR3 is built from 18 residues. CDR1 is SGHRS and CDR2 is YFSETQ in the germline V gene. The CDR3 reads CASSLASETDPMNTEAFF. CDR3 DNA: TGCGCCAGCAGCTTGGCCTCCGAGACAGATCCTATGAACACTGAAGCTTTCTTT.

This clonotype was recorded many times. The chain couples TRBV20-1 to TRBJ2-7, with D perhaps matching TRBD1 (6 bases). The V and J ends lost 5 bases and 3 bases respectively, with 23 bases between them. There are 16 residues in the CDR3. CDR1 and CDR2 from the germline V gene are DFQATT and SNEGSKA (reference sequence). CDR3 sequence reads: CSALGWTAQRGYEQYV. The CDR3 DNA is TGCAGTGCTCTAGGTTGGACAGCCCAAAGGGGCTACGAGCAGTACGTC.

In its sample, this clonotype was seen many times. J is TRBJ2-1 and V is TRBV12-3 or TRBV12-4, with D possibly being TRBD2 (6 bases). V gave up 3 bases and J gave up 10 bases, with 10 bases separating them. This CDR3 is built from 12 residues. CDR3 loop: CASSLWGEEQFF. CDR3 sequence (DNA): TGTGCCAGCAGTTTGTGGGGGGAGGAGCAGTTCTTC.

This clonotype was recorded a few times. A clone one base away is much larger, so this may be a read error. The CDR3 spells CDSSIVGSPLHF. Written as DNA, the CDR3 is TGTGACAGTAGTATAGTCGGTTCACCCCTCCACTTT. The genes are TRBV19 and TRBJ1-6; D not certain. Germline lookup yields CDR1 LNHDA and CDR2 SQIVND (reference sequence). The CDR3 runs to 12 residues.

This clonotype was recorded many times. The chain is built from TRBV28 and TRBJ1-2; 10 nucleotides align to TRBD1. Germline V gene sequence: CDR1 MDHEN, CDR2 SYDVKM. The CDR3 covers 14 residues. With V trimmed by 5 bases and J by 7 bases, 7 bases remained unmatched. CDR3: CASSPGQGESGYTF. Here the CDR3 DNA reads TGTGCCAGCAGTCCTGGACAGGGGGAAAGTGGCTACACCTTC.

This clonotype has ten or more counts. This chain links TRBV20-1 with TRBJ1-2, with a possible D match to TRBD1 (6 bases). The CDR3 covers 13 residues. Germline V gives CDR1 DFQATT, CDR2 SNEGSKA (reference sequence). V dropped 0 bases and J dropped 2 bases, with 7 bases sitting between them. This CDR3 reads CSAREGQNYGYTF. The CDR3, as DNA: TGCAGTGCTAGAGAGGGACAAAACTATGGCTACACCTTC.

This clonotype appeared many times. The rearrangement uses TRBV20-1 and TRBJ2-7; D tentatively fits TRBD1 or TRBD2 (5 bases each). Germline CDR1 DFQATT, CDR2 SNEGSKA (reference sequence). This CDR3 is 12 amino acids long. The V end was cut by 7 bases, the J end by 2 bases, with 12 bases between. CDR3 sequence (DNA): TGCAGTGTCCGGGACCCGGCCTACGAGCAGTACTTC. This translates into CSVRDPAYEQYF.

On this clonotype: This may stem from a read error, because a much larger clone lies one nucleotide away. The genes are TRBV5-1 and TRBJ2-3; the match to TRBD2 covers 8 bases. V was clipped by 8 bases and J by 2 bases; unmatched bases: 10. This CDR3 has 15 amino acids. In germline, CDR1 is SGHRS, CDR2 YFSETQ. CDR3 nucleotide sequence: TGCGCCAGAAGCCCAGCAGCGGGGGTCACAGATACGCAGTATTTT. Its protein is CARSPAAGVTDTQYF. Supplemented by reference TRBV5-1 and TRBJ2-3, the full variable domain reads KAGVTQTPRYLIKTRGQQVTLSCSPISGHRSVSWYQQTPGQGLQFLFEYFSETQRNKGNFPGRFSGRQFSNSRSEMNVSTLELGDSALYLCARSPAAGVTDTQYFGPGTRLTVL.

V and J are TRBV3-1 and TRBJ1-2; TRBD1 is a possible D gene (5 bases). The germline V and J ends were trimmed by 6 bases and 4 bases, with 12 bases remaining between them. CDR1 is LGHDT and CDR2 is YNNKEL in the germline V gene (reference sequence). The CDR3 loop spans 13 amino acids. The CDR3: CASSSGASYGYTF. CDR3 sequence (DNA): TGTGCCAGCAGTTCCGGGGCCAGCTATGGCTACACCTTC. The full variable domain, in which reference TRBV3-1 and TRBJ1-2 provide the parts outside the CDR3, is DTAVSQTPKYLVTQMGNDKSIKCEQNLGHDTMYWYKQDSKKFLKIMFSYNNKELIINETVPNRFSPKSPDKAHLNLHINSLELGDSAVYFCASSSGASYGYTFGSGTRLTVV.

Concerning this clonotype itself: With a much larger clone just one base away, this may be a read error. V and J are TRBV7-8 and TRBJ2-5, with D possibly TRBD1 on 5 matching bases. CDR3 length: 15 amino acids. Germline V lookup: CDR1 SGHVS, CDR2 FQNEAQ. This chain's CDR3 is CASSLAAYGQENQYF. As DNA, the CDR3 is TGTGCCAGCAGCTTAGCTGCCTACGGACAAGAGAACCAGTACTTC.

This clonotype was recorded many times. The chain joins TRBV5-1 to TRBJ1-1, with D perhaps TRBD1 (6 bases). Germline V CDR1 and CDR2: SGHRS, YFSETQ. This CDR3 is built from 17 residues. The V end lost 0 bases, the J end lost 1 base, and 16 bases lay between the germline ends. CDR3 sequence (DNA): TGCGCCAGCAGCTTGGAACGGGGGCGCGGAGGGAACACTGAAGCTTTCTTT. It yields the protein CASSLERGRGGNTEAFF.

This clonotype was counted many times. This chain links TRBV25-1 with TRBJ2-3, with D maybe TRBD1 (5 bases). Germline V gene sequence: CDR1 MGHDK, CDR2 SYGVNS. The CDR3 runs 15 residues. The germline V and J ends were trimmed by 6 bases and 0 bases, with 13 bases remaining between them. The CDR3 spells CASSLTGASTDTQYF. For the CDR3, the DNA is TGTGCCAGCAGCCTAACAGGTGCTAGCACAGATACGCAGTATTTT.

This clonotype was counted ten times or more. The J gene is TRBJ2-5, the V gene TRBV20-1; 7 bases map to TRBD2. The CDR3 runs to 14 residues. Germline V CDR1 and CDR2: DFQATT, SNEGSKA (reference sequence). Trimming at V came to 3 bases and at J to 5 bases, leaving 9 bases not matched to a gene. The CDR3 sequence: CSASTGVGGETQYF. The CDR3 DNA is TGCAGTGCTAGTACGGGCGTGGGGGGGGAGACCCAGTACTTC.

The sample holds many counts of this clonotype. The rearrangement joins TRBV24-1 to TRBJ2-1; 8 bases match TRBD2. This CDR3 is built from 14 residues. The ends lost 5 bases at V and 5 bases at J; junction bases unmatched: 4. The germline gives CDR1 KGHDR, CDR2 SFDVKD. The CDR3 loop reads CATSGGRPNNEQFF. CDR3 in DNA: TGTGCCACCAGTGGCGGGAGGCCTAACAATGAGCAGTTCTTC.

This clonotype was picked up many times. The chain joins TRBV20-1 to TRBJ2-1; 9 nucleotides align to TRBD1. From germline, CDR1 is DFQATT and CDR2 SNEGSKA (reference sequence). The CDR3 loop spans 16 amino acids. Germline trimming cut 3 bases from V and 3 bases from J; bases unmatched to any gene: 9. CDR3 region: CSASRTGTGIYNEQFF. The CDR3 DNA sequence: TGCAGTGCTAGTAGAACCGGGACAGGGATCTACAATGAGCAGTTCTTC.

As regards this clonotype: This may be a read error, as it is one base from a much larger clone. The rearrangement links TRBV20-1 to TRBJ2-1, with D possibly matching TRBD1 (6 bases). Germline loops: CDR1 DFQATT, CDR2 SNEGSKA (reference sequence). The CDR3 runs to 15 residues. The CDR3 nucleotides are TGCAGTGCTTATACAGGGTATAGAGGCTACAATGCGCAGTTCTTC. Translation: CSAYTGYRGYNAQFF.

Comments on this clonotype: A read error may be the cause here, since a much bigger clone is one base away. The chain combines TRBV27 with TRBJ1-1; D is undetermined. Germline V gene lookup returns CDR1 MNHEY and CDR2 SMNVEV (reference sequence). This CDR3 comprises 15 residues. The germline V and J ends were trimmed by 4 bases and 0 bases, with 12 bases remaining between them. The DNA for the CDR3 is TGTGCCAGCAGTTACGGACTTAAATTGAACACTGAAGCTTTCTTT. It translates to CASSYGLKLNTEAFF.

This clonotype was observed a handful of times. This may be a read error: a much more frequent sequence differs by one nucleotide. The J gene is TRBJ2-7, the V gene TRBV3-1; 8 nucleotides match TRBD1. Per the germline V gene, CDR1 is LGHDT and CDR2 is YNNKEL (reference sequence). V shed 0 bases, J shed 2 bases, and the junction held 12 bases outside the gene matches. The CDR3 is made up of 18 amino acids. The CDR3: CASSQDQNWDRPTYEQYF. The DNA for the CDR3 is TGTGCCAGCAGCCAAGATCAAAATTGGGACAGGCCCACCTACGAGCAGTACTTC.

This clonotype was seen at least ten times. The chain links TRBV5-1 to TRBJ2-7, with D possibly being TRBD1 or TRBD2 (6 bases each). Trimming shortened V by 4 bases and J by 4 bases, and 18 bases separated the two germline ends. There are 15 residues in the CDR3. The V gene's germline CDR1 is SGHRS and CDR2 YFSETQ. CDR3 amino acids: CASSPGGGYSYEQYF. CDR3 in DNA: TGCGCCAGCAGCCCAGGAGGGGGGTATTCTTACGAGCAGTACTTC.

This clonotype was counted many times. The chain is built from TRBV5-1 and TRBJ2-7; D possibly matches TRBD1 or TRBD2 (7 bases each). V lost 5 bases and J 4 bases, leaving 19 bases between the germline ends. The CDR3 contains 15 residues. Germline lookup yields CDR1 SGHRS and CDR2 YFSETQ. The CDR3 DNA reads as TGCGCCAGCAGGTGGACCGGGACAGCGGGATACGAGCAGTACTTC. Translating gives CASRWTGTAGYEQYF.

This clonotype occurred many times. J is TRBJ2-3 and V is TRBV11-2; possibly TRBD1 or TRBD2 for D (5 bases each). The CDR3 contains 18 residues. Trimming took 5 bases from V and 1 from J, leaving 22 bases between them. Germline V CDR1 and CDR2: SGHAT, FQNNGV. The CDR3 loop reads CASSPPRGQGWRTDTQYF. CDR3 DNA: TGTGCCAGCAGCCCCCCCCGAGGGCAGGGATGGCGCACAGATACGCAGTATTTT.